This is a list of T cell receptor beta chains from one sample in a study of molecular identifiers for immune sequencing clone quantification. TCRdb reprocessed the PCR reads via MiXCR and lists one record per CDR3 protein. The data contain fewer than 350,000 distinct CDR3 sequences, roughly 24% of them seen just once; the ten biggest clones take up roughly 0.7%. The sequenced sample was naive CD8+ T cells from blood, with Jurkat cell RNA spiked in. These receptors all come from a human donor in good health. Some libraries in this study had Jurkat cell RNA spiked in. The CDR3 runs from the conserved cysteine through the conserved F or W. Fields, in order: V gene, D gene, clone size, J gene, CDR3 DNA, CDR3 protein. A D gene is named only where the DNA matches it firmly. Not every row has a clone size; where given, it reads once, few, many or a size class.

v_call: TRBV7-6; d_call: NA; clone_size: many; j_call: TRBJ1-4; cdr3_nt: TGTGCCAGCAGCTTGTGGGACGGGGATGAAAAACTGTTTTTT; cdr3_aa: CASSLWDGDEKLFF
v_call: TRBV5-6; d_call: NA; clone_size: few; j_call: TRBJ2-5; cdr3_nt: TGTGCCAGCAGCGGGACCTCCCTCGAGACCCAGTACTTC; cdr3_aa: CASSGTSLETQYF
v_call: TRBV27; d_call: NA; clone_size: many; j_call: TRBJ2-3; cdr3_nt: TGTGCCAGCAGTCCCTCCCCGGGGAGAGGAGATACGCAGTATTTT; cdr3_aa: CASSPSPGRGDTQYF
v_call: TRBV28; d_call: NA; clone_size: few; j_call: TRBJ2-5; cdr3_nt: TGTGCCAGCAGTTTGTTCGGGACATCGTACCAAGAGACCCAGTACTTC; cdr3_aa: CASSLFGTSYQETQYF
v_call: TRBV4-3; d_call: TRBD1; clone_size: NA; j_call: TRBJ1-3; cdr3_nt: TGCGCCGGCAGCCAAGGTGTTGGCCCGACAGGGAGCTTCGCTGGAAACACCATATATTTT; cdr3_aa: CAGSQGVGPTGSFAGNTIYF
v_call: TRBV5-6; d_call: NA; clone_size: many; j_call: TRBJ1-3; cdr3_nt: TGTGCCAGCAGCTTGGGCGGGGTCTCTGGAAACACCATATATTTT; cdr3_aa: CASSLGGVSGNTIYF
v_call: TRBV30; d_call: TRBD1; clone_size: many; j_call: TRBJ2-3; cdr3_nt: TGTGCCTGGAGAACAGGGGGCCCAGATACGCAGTATTTT; cdr3_aa: CAWRTGGPDTQYF
v_call: TRBV20-1; d_call: NA; clone_size: many; j_call: TRBJ1-1; cdr3_nt: TGCAGTGCTAGAAACGGGTGGGTTTTGAATCTAATGAACACTGAAGCTTTCTTT; cdr3_aa: CSARNGWVLNLMNTEAFF
v_call: TRBV20-1; d_call: NA; clone_size: NA; j_call: TRBJ2-7; cdr3_nt: TGCAGTGCTAGAGAGTTCACAGGAGATACCTACGAGCAGTACTTC; cdr3_aa: CSAREFTGDTYEQYF
v_call: TRBV7-9; d_call: NA; clone_size: many; j_call: TRBJ2-3; cdr3_nt: TGTGCCAGCAGAACTAACGAGCTCCGCACAGATACGCAGTATTTT; cdr3_aa: CASRTNELRTDTQYF
v_call: TRBV2; d_call: NA; clone_size: NA; j_call: TRBJ1-2; cdr3_nt: TGTGCCAGCAGCCGAACCAGGGCTGTCGGCTATGGCTACACCTTC; cdr3_aa: CASSRTRAVGYGYTF
v_call: TRBV12-3/TRBV12-4; d_call: NA; clone_size: few; j_call: TRBJ2-1; cdr3_nt: TGTGCCAGCAGCGCCGCTGCTACCACAGGCCGGGCGAGGGACAATGAGCAGTTCTTC; cdr3_aa: CASSAAATTGRARDNEQFF
v_call: TRBV4-1; d_call: NA; clone_size: NA; j_call: TRBJ2-5; cdr3_nt: TGCGCCAGCAGCCAAGTCTACTACCCGCAAGAGACCCAGTACTTC; cdr3_aa: CASSQVYYPQETQYF
v_call: TRBV7-6; d_call: TRBD2; clone_size: NA; j_call: TRBJ2-3; cdr3_nt: TGTGCCAGCAGCTTGTCTAGCGGGAGAGCAGATACGCAGTATTTT; cdr3_aa: CASSLSSGRADTQYF
v_call: TRBV7-9; d_call: NA; clone_size: many; j_call: TRBJ2-3; cdr3_nt: TGTGCCAGCAGCTTACCCGAGGAGGGAGTGGCAGATACGCAGTATTTT; cdr3_aa: CASSLPEEGVADTQYF
v_call: TRBV18; d_call: NA; clone_size: few; j_call: TRBJ1-1; cdr3_nt: TGTGCCAGCTCACCCGGACTGGACATTTGGGGTGGTGAAGCTTTCTTT; cdr3_aa: CASSPGLDIWGGEAFF
v_call: TRBV7-2; d_call: NA; clone_size: many; j_call: TRBJ2-3; cdr3_nt: TGTGCCAGCAGCATTAGCCGGGGGATCTTTTCCTCTAGAAGCACAGATACGCAGTATTTT; cdr3_aa: CASSISRGIFSSRSTDTQYF
v_call: TRBV2; d_call: NA; clone_size: many; j_call: TRBJ1-6; cdr3_nt: TGCGCGGCGGGGGACGATGATTCACCCCTCCACTTT; cdr3_aa: CAAGDDDSPLHF
v_call: TRBV20-1; d_call: TRBD2; clone_size: many; j_call: TRBJ2-4; cdr3_nt: TGCAGTGCCGAGCCTAGCGGAAAAATAGCCAAAAACATTCAGTACTTC; cdr3_aa: CSAEPSGKIAKNIQYF
v_call: TRBV4-1; d_call: TRBD1; clone_size: few; j_call: TRBJ1-1; cdr3_nt: TGCGCCAGCAGCCAAGATCTCCACAGGGGCGAGATGAACACTGAAGCTTTCTTT; cdr3_aa: CASSQDLHRGEMNTEAFF
v_call: TRBV6-5; d_call: NA; clone_size: many; j_call: TRBJ1-5; cdr3_nt: TGTGCCAGCAGCCACGACAGCTTCAATCAGCCCCAGCATTTT; cdr3_aa: CASSHDSFNQPQHF
v_call: TRBV19; d_call: NA; clone_size: many; j_call: TRBJ2-2; cdr3_nt: TGTGCCAGTAGTATAGTTACCGGGGAGCTGTTTTTT; cdr3_aa: CASSIVTGELFF
v_call: TRBV9; d_call: NA; clone_size: few; j_call: TRBJ2-7; cdr3_nt: TGTGCCAGCAGCCCAAGTGGCCTGAACGAGCAGTACTTC; cdr3_aa: CASSPSGLNEQYF
v_call: TRBV29-1; d_call: TRBD1; clone_size: many; j_call: TRBJ2-7; cdr3_nt: TGCAGCGTTTACTCGGCCAGGGGGCTTTACGAGCAGTACTTC; cdr3_aa: CSVYSARGLYEQYF
v_call: TRBV7-8; d_call: TRBD1; clone_size: NA; j_call: TRBJ1-4; cdr3_nt: TGTGCCAGCAGGTGGGACAGAACTAATGAAAAACTGTTTTTT; cdr3_aa: CASRWDRTNEKLFF
v_call: TRBV29-1; d_call: TRBD2; clone_size: NA; j_call: TRBJ2-5; cdr3_nt: TGCAGCGTTGAAGATATAGGGCGGGGACTAGCGGGCACCCCCCAAGAGACCCAGTACTTC; cdr3_aa: CSVEDIGRGLAGTPQETQYF
v_call: TRBV10-2; d_call: NA; clone_size: NA; j_call: TRBJ1-5; cdr3_nt: TGCGCCAGCAGAACAGGAATCAATCAGCCCCAGCATTTT; cdr3_aa: CASRTGINQPQHF
v_call: TRBV28; d_call: NA; clone_size: many; j_call: TRBJ1-2; cdr3_nt: TGTGCCAGCAGTTCCAGATACGGGACTGCGATGTTCTATGGCTACACCTTC; cdr3_aa: CASSSRYGTAMFYGYTF
v_call: TRBV4-1; d_call: NA; clone_size: many; j_call: TRBJ1-1; cdr3_nt: TGCGCCAGCAGCCAAGTGGATTCGAACACTGAAGCTTTCTTT; cdr3_aa: CASSQVDSNTEAFF
v_call: TRBV9; d_call: NA; clone_size: many; j_call: TRBJ1-1; cdr3_nt: TGTGCCAGCAGCGTAGATCCTGAAATGAACACTGAAGCTTTCTTT; cdr3_aa: CASSVDPEMNTEAFF
v_call: TRBV7-9; d_call: TRBD1; clone_size: many; j_call: TRBJ2-5; cdr3_nt: TGTGCCAGCACCTCTAGGGACAGCCAAGAGACCCAGTACTTC; cdr3_aa: CASTSRDSQETQYF
v_call: TRBV6-2/TRBV6-3; d_call: TRBD1; clone_size: NA; j_call: TRBJ2-3; cdr3_nt: TGTGCCAGCAGTTACGACAGGGTCACAGATACGCAGTATTTT; cdr3_aa: CASSYDRVTDTQYF
v_call: TRBV11-2; d_call: TRBD2; clone_size: few; j_call: TRBJ2-1; cdr3_nt: TGTGCCAGCAGCTCGTTTCCGGGACTAGCGGGGTCAAGCTCCTACAATGAGCAGTTCTTC; cdr3_aa: CASSSFPGLAGSSSYNEQFF
v_call: TRBV20-1; d_call: NA; clone_size: many; j_call: TRBJ1-2; cdr3_nt: TGCAGTGCCCTACTTGGAGTTGGCTACACCTTC; cdr3_aa: CSALLGVGYTF
v_call: TRBV28; d_call: NA; clone_size: many; j_call: TRBJ2-3; cdr3_nt: TGTGCCAGCAGTTTCGGGGGAGATACGCAGTATTTT; cdr3_aa: CASSFGGDTQYF
v_call: TRBV20-1; d_call: NA; clone_size: few; j_call: TRBJ2-1; cdr3_nt: TGCAGTGCAACCGGGACACAGACCTACAATGAGCAGTTCTTC; cdr3_aa: CSATGTQTYNEQFF
v_call: TRBV28; d_call: NA; clone_size: NA; j_call: TRBJ2-1; cdr3_nt: TGTGCCAGCGCGGGGGCCGAGCAGTCCTTC; cdr3_aa: CASAGAEQSF
v_call: TRBV11-2; d_call: TRBD2; clone_size: NA; j_call: TRBJ2-7; cdr3_nt: TGTGCCAGCAGCTTCGCCCGGGGGGCCTACGAGCAGTACTTC; cdr3_aa: CASSFARGAYEQYF
v_call: TRBV12-3/TRBV12-4; d_call: NA; clone_size: NA; j_call: TRBJ1-1; cdr3_nt: TGTGCCAGCAGTTTAAATCAGGGGTTGTACACTGAAGATTTCTTT; cdr3_aa: CASSLNQGLYTEDFF